These T cell receptor beta chains were read from a single sample in a study of regulatory T cells in long-lasting Graves disease. Using its own MiXCR run on the multiplex PCR reads, TCRdb lists one record per CDR3 protein. The sample lists fewer than 450,000 distinct CDR3 sequences, 20% to 25% occurring once. Specimen: peripheral blood mononuclear cells (PBMCs), collected when the disease was refractory, from a patient treated with antithyroid drugs. The receptors stem from a female donor with Graves disease. The CDR3 runs from the conserved cysteine through the conserved F or W. The D gene is left open where the match is weak. Clone size, where shown, is once, few, many, or a class for clones that have expanded.

many,TRBJ1-1,NA,TRBV7-2,TGTGCCAGCAGCTTCCGGCTGGGGGGGGGCACTGGCACTGAAGCTTTCTTT,CASSFRLGGGTGTEAFF
few,TRBJ1-5,TRBD1,TRBV15,TGTGCCACCAGCAGTGGGACAGGGTGGGATAGCAATCAGCCCCAGCATTTT,CATSSGTGWDSNQPQHF
many,TRBJ1-1,NA,TRBV7-2,TGTGCCAGCAGCTTAGTGGGGGGGCGGATCACTGAAGCTTTCTTT,CASSLVGGRITEAFF
NA,TRBJ2-5,NA,TRBV7-6,TGTGCCAGCAGGTTAGTTGGCAGTCAAGAGACCCAGTACTTC,CASRLVGSQETQYF
NA,TRBJ2-5,NA,TRBV28,TGTGCCAGCAGTCGCAGTCTAGGGCGGGGCGAGACCCAGTACTTC,CASSRSLGRGETQYF
NA,TRBJ2-1,NA,TRBV4-1,TGCGCCAGCAGCCAAGCGGGGGTCTACAATGAGCAGTTCTTC,CASSQAGVYNEQFF
many,TRBJ1-1,NA,TRBV27,TGTGCCAGCAGTAGGAACCGGAACACTGAAGCTTTCTTT,CASSRNRNTEAFF
NA,TRBJ2-5,NA,TRBV7-6,TGTGCCAGCAGCCCCTATAGCGGAGAAGAGACCCAGTACTTC,CASSPYSGEETQYF
NA,TRBJ2-7,NA,TRBV30,TGTGCCTGGAGTGCGGACAGCTTCCCCTACGAGCAGTACTTC,CAWSADSFPYEQYF
many,TRBJ1-1,NA,TRBV27,TGTGCCAGCAGTCGAGAGGGGAGGGGAGCTTTCTTT,CASSREGRGAFF
few,TRBJ2-2,TRBD2,TRBV20-1,TGCAGTGCCGCCCAGCGGGAGATCCCCACCGGGGAGCTGTTTTTT,CSAAQREIPTGELFF
many,TRBJ1-2,NA,TRBV28,TGTGCCAGCAGCCTCCGACAGTATGGCTACACCTTC,CASSLRQYGYTF
few,TRBJ2-7,NA,TRBV5-5,TGTGCCAGCAGCTTAAAACAGGGATTATACCCTCACGAGCAGTACTTC,CASSLKQGLYPHEQYF
NA,TRBJ2-2,TRBD2,TRBV20-1,TGCAGTGCTAGAGATAGGTGGCGGGAGGGCCCCACCGGGGAGCTGTTTTTT,CSARDRWREGPTGELFF
many,TRBJ2-7,TRBD1,TRBV27,TGTGCCAGCAGTCCCCGGACAGGGGCTTCAACAGAGCAGTACTTC,CASSPRTGASTEQYF
many,TRBJ1-2,NA,TRBV7-2,TGTGCCAGCAGCTTAGGCCAGGGGAGGGGCTATGGCTACACCTTC,CASSLGQGRGYGYTF
few,TRBJ1-2,NA,TRBV29-1,TGCAGCGTTGACTCGGGTGGCACATTCCCAGCTAACTATGGCTACACCTTC,CSVDSGGTFPANYGYTF
NA,TRBJ2-5,NA,TRBV4-3,TGCGCCAGCAGCCAAGCGCCCTCCCAAGAGACCCAGTACTTC,CASSQAPSQETQYF
NA,TRBJ1-1,NA,TRBV19,TGTGCCAGTGGCCATACTACTGAAGCTTTCTTT,CASGHTTEAFF
NA,TRBJ2-2,TRBD1,TRBV7-9,TGTGCCAGCAGCTTTCTTGGCGGTTTCGCAGGGGGTTTTAAAGGGGAGCTGTTTTTT,CASSFLGGFAGGFKGELFF
many,TRBJ1-5,NA,TRBV12-3/TRBV12-4,TGTGCCAGCAGTTTCACATCAGGTCAGCCCCAGCATTTT,CASSFTSGQPQHF
many,TRBJ1-1,NA,TRBV29-1,TGCAGCGTTGACAGCAGGGAGTCCGCGAACACTGAAGCTTTCTTT,CSVDSRESANTEAFF
many,TRBJ2-7,NA,TRBV28,TGTGCCAGCAGTACCGGGCACCGTTACGAGCAGTACTTC,CASSTGHRYEQYF